This T cell receptor (beta chain) was identified during a study of T cell repertoires in cytomegalovirus infection. Looking at the study overall: CMV epitopes that were recently identified and HLA-C-restricted were used alongside well-studied HLA-B-restricted ones.

Using its own MiXCR run on the reads, TCRdb lists one record per CDR3 protein. The sample lists a few hundred thousand distinct CDR3 sequences, 40% occurring once. Of note for this clonotype: What it binds is not known.

Per germline, CDR1 SGHTA and CDR2 FQGNSA. The CDR3 consists of 16 residues. Between the trimmed V and J ends, which lost 5 bases and 0 bases, there was a span of 16 bases. Study results and caveats: Dominant in the ex vivo response were TCR beta clonotypes restricted by HLA-C and specific for CMV.

The input for sequencing was cultured PBMCs, taken from culture after CMV antigen stimulation. The TCR was taken from a human donor in good health (CMV status not recorded). Some clones in this sample may be carry-over from other donors' samples. The genes are TRBV7-2 and TRBJ1-2; tentative D call: TRBD1 (5 bases). The CDR3 reads CASSPRLSGPNYGYTF. CDR3 nucleotides: TGTGCCAGCAGCCCACGTTTGTCAGGGCCTAACTATGGCTACACCTTC.